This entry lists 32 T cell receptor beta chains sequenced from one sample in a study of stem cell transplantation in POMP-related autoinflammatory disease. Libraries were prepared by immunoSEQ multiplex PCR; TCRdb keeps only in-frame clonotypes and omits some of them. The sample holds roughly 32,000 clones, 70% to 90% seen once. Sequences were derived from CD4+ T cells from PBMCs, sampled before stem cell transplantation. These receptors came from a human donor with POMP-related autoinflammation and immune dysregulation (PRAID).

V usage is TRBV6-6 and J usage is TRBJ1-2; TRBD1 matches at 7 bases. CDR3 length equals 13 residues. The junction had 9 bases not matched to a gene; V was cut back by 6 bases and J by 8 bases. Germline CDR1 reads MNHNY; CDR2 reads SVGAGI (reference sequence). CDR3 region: CASSEQGSGGYTF. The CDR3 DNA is TGTGCCAGCAGCGAACAGGGGTCCGGAGGCTACACCTTC.

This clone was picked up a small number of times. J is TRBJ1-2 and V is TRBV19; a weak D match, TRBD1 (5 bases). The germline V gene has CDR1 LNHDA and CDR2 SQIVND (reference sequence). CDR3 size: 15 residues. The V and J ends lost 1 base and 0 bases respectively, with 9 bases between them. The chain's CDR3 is CASSIGGISNYGYTF. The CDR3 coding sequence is TGTGCCAGTAGTATAGGGGGGATTTCTAACTATGGCTACACCTTC.

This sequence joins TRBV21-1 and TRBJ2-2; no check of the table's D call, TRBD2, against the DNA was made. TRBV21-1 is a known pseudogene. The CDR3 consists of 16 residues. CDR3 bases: TGTGCCAGCAGCAATCGGCCCGGGGGGCGGGGCGGGGAGCTGTTTTTT. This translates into CASSNRPGGRGGELFF.

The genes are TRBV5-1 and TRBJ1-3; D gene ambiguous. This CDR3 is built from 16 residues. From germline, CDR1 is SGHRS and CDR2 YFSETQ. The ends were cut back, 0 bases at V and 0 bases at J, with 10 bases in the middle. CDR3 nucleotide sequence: TGCGCCAGCAGCTTGGGTATGGAATTCTCTGGAAACACCATATATTTT. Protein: CASSLGMEFSGNTIYF.

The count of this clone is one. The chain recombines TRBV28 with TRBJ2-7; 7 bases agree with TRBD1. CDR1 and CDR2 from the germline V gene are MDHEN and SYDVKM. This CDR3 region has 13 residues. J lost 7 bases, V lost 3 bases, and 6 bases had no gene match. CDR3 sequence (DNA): TGTGCCAGCAGTTTGGGACAGCTCCCGGAGCAGTACTTC. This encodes CASSLGQLPEQYF.

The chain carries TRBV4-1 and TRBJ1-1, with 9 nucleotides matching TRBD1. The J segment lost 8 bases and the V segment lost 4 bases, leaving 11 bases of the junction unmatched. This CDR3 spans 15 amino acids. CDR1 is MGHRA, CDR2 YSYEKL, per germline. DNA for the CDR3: TGCGCCAGCAGCCCCACCGGGACAGGGATGTTCGAAGCTTTCTTT. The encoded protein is CASSPTGTGMFEAFF.

DNA of the CDR3: TGTGCCAGCAGCCAAGCAGGCCCCAATCAGCCCCAGCATTTT. Amino acids: CASSQAGPNQPQHF. The rearrangement uses TRBV4-2 and TRBJ1-5; D call uncertain. Trimming removed 1 base from V and 3 bases from J, with 7 bases in between. This CDR3 region has 14 residues. CDR1 and CDR2 from the germline V gene are LGHNA and YNFKEQ.

As DNA, the CDR3 is TGTGCCAGCAGCCTGGTGCCGGATCCCCGGACAGATACGCAGTATTTT. Amino acids: CASSLVPDPRTDTQYF. This chain uses TRBV5-4 with TRBJ2-3, with no clear D. This CDR3 is 16 amino acids long. V shed 4 bases and J shed 3 bases, with 18 bases lying between them. Germline-derived CDR1 and CDR2 are SGHNT and YYREEE (reference sequence).

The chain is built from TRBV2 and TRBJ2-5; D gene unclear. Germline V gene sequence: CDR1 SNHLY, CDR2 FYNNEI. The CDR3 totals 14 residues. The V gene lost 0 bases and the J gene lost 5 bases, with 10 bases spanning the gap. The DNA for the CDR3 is TGTGCCAGCAGTGAAGCGCTTCACGTCGAGACCCAGTACTTC. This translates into CASSEALHVETQYF. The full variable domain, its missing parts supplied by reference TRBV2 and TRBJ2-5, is EPEVTQTPSHQVTQMGQEVILRCVPISNHLYFYWYRQILGQKVEFLVSFYNNEISEKSEIFDDQFSVERPDGSNFTLKIRSTKLEDSAMYFCASSEALHVETQYFGPGTRLLVL.

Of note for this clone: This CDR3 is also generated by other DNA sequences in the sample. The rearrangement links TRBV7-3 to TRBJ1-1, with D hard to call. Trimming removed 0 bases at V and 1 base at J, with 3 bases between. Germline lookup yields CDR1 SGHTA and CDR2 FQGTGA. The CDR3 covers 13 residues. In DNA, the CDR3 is TGTGCCAGCAGCTTAACCGGGAACACTGAAGCTTTCTTT. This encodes CASSLTGNTEAFF.

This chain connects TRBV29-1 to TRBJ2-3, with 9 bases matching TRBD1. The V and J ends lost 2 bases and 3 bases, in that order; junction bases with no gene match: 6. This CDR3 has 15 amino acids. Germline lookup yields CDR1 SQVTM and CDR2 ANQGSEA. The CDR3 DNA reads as TGCAGCGTTGAAAAGTGGGACAGGGCGACAGATACGCAGTATTTT. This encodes CSVEKWDRATDTQYF.

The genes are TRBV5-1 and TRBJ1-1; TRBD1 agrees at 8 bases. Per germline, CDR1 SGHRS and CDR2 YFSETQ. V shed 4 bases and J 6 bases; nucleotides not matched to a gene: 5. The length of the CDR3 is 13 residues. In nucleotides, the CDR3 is TGCGCCAGCAGCGCGGGGACAGGATCTGAAGCTTTCTTT. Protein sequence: CASSAGTGSEAFF.

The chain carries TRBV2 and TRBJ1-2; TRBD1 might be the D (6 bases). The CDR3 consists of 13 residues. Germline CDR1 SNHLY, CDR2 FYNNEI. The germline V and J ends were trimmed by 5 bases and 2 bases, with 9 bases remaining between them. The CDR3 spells CASSPQGNYGYTF. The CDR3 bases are TGTGCCAGCAGTCCACAGGGAAACTATGGCTACACCTTC.

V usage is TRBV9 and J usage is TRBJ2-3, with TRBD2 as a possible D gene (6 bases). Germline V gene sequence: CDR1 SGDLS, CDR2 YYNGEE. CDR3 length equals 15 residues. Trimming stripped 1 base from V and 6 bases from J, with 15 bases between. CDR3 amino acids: CASSVFGGEADTQYF. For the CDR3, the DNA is TGTGCCAGCAGCGTATTCGGAGGGGAAGCGGATACGCAGTATTTT.

The CDR3 DNA sequence: TGTGCCAGCAGTGACGAGTTCGAGCAGTACTTC. Protein sequence: CASSDEFEQYF. This rearrangement joins TRBV2 to TRBJ2-7; D gene uncertain. The CDR3 consists of 11 residues. V lost 3 bases, J lost 6 bases, and 6 bases lay in between. Germline loops: CDR1 SNHLY, CDR2 FYNNEI.

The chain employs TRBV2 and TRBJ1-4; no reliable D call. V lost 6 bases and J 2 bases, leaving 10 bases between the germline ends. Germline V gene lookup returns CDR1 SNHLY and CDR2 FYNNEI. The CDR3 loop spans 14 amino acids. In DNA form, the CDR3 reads TGTGCCAGCAGATTGCAGCTCACTAATGAAAAACTGTTTTTT. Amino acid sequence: CASRLQLTNEKLFF.

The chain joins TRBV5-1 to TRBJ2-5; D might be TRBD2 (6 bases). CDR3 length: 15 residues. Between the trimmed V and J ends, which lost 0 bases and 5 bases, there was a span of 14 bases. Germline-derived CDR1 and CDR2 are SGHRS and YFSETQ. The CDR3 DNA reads TGCGCCAGCAGCTTGGGACTAGAAATGTTGGAGACCCAGTACTTC. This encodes CASSLGLEMLETQYF.

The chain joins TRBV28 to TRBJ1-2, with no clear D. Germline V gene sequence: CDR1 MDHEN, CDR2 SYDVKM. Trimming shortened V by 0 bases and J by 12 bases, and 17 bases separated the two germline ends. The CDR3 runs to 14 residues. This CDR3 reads CASSLWGERGSNTF. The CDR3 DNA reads TGTGCCAGCAGTTTATGGGGAGAACGGGGTTCAAACACCTTC.

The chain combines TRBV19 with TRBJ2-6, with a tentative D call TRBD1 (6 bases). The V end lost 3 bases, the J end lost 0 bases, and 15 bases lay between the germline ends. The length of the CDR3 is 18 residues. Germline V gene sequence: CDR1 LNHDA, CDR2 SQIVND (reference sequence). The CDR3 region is CASSIGAGAFSGANVLTF. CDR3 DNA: TGTGCCAGTAGTATTGGGGCAGGGGCTTTCTCTGGGGCCAACGTCCTGACTTTC.

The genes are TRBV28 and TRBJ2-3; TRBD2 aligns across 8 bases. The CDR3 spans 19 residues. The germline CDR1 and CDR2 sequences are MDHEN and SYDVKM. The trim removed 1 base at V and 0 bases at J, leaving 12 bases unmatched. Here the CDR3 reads CASSLLLSLAGLSTDTQYF. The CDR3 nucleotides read TGTGCCAGCAGTTTATTATTATCGTTAGCGGGGCTTAGCACAGATACGCAGTATTTT. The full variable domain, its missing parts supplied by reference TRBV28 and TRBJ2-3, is DVKVTQSSRYLVKRTGEKVFLECVQDMDHENMFWYRQDPGLGLRLIYFSYDVKMKEKGDIPEGYSVSREKKERFSLILESASTNQTSMYLCASSLLLSLAGLSTDTQYFGPGTRLTVL.

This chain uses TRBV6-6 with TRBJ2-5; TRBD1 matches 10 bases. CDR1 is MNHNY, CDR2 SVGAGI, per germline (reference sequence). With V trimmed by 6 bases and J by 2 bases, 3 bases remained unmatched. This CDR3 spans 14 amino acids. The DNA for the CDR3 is TGTGCCAGCAGACGGACAGGGGGGCAAGAGACCCAGTACTTC. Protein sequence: CASRRTGGQETQYF.

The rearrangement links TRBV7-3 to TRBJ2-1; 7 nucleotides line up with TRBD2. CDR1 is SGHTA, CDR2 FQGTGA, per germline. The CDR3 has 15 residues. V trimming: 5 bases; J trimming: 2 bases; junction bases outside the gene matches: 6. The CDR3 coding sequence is TGTGCCAGCAGCGCGGACGGGAGGACCTACAATGAGCAGTTCTTC. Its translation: CASSADGRTYNEQFF.

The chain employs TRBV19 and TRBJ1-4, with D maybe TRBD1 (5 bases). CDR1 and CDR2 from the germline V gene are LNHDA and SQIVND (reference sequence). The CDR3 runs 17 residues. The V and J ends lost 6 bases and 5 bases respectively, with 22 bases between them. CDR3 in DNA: TGTGCCAGTAGCAAGAGGCCCGAATCTGGGGGAAATGAAAAACTGTTTTTT. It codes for CASSKRPESGGNEKLFF.

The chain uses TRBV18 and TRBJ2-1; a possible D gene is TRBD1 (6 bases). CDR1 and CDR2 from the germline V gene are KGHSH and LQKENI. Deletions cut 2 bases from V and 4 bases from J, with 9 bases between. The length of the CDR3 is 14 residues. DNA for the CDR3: TGTGCCAGCTCACCAAGCAGGGGATACAATGAGCAGTTCTTC. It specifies CASSPSRGYNEQFF.

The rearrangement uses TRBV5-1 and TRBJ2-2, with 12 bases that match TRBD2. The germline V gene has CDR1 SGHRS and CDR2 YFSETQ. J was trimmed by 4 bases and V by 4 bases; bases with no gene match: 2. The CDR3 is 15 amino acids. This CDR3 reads CASSETSGSTGELFF. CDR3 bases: TGCGCCAGCAGCGAGACTAGCGGGAGCACCGGGGAGCTGTTTTTT.

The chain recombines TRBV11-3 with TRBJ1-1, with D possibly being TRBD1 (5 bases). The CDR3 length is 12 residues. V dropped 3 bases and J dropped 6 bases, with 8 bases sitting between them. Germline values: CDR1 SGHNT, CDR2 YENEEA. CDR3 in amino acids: CASSFQGAEAFF. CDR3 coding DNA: TGTGCCAGCAGCTTCCAAGGGGCTGAAGCTTTCTTT.

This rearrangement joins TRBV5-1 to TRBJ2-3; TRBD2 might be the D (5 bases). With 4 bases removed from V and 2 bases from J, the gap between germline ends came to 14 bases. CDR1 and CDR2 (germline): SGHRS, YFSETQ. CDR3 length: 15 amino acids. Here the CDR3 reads CASSPIASVTDTQYF. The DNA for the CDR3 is TGCGCCAGCAGCCCAATAGCGAGTGTCACAGATACGCAGTATTTT.

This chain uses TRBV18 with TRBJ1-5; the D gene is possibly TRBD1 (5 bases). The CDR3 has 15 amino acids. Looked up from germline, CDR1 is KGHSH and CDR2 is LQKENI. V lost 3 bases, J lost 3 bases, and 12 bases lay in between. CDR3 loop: CASSPGSGNNQPQHF. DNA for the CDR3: TGTGCCAGCTCACCTGGTTCAGGGAACAATCAGCCCCAGCATTTT.

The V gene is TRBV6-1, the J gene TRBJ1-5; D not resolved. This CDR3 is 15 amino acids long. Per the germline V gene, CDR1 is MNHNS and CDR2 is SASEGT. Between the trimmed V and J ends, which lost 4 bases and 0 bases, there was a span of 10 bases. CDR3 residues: CASSGFAYSNQPQHF. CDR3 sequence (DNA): TGTGCCAGCAGTGGCTTCGCCTATAGCAATCAGCCCCAGCATTTT.

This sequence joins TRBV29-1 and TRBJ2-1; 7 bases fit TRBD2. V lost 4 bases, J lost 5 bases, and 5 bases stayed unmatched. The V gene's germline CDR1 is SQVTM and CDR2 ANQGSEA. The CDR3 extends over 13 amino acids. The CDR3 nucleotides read TGCAGCGTTGGGGGGGGACTACACAATGAGCAGTTCTTC. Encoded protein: CSVGGGLHNEQFF.

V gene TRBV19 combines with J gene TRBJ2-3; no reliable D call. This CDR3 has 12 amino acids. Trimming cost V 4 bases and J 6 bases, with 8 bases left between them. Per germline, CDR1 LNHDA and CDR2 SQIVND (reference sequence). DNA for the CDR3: TGTGCCAGTAGTAAGGCGTGGGATACGCAGTATTTT. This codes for CASSKAWDTQYF.

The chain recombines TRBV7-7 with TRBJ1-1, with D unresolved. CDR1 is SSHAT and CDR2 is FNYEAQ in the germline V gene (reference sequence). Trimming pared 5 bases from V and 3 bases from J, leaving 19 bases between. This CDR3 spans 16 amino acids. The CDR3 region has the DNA TGTGCCAGCAGCCCCGTCCCGTGGGAGGGCTACACTGAAGCTTTCTTT. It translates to CASSPVPWEGYTEAFF.